Listed below are T cell receptor beta chains from one sample, sequenced in a study of cytomegalovirus exposure and HLA in healthy donors. Clones were sequenced by immunoSEQ multiplex PCR, and TCRdb holds only the in-frame ones, with some missing. The repertoire holds about 220,000 clones, with 76% as singletons. The material sequenced was PBMCs. All receptors derive from a young man in good health and CMV-seronegative. The CDR3 runs from the conserved cysteine through the conserved F or W. The D gene is left open where the match is weak. Part of the rows lack a size; the others show once, few, many or a class for expanded clones.

abundance: -; len: 15; j_gene: TRBJ1-1; v_gene: TRBV18; d_gene: TRBD1; CDR3nt: TGTGCCAGCTCACCACCAGGGGGCGCGAACACTGAAGCTTTCTTT; CDR3aa: CASSPPGGANTEAFF
abundance: -; len: 13; j_gene: TRBJ2-7; v_gene: TRBV25-1; d_gene: TRBD1; CDR3nt: TGTGCCAGCAGCACAGGGGCCACCTACGAGCAGTACTTC; CDR3aa: CASSTGATYEQYF
abundance: few; len: 17; j_gene: TRBJ2-3; v_gene: TRBV30; d_gene: TRBD2; CDR3nt: TGTGCCTGGGGGGGGAGGAATAGCGGGAGGGCCGTGGATACGCAGTATTTT; CDR3aa: CAWGGRNSGRAVDTQYF
abundance: -; len: 16; j_gene: TRBJ1-6; v_gene: TRBV5-6; d_gene: TRBD1; CDR3nt: TGTGCCAGCAGCTCGATGGGACAGGGTAGTGAGTCACCCCTCCACTTT; CDR3aa: CASSSMGQGSESPLHF
abundance: -; len: 14; j_gene: TRBJ2-7; v_gene: TRBV10-3; d_gene: -; CDR3nt: TGTGCCATCAAAGAAGACAGGACCTCCTACGAGCAGTACTTC; CDR3aa: CAIKEDRTSYEQYF
abundance: -; len: 13; j_gene: TRBJ1-5; v_gene: TRBV2; d_gene: -; CDR3nt: TGTGCCAGCAGTGAAACGCGGGCTCAGCCCCAGCATTTT; CDR3aa: CASSETRAQPQHF
abundance: -; len: 12; j_gene: TRBJ2-3; v_gene: TRBV29-1; d_gene: -; CDR3nt: TGCAGCGTTGGGGCCGGGGGAGATACGCAGTATTTT; CDR3aa: CSVGAGGDTQYF
abundance: -; len: 15; j_gene: TRBJ2-7; v_gene: TRBV27; d_gene: TRBD2; CDR3nt: TGTGCCAGCAGTTTGGTAGCGGGGTCCATCAACGAGCAGTACTTC; CDR3aa: CASSLVAGSINEQYF
abundance: -; len: 15; j_gene: TRBJ2-7; v_gene: TRBV7-2; d_gene: TRBD2; CDR3nt: TGTGCCAGCAGCCCGCCTGGCGGGAGTAGTCGCGAGCAGTACTTC; CDR3aa: CASSPPGGSSREQYF
abundance: -; len: 13; j_gene: TRBJ1-4; v_gene: TRBV7-9; d_gene: -; CDR3nt: TGTGCCAGCAGCTTAGTGGGAGAGGAGAAACTGTTTTTT; CDR3aa: CASSLVGEEKLFF
abundance: -; len: 15; j_gene: TRBJ2-2; v_gene: TRBV2; d_gene: -; CDR3nt: TGTGCCAGCAGTGGGGACTCCCAGAACACCGGGGAGCTGTTTTTT; CDR3aa: CASSGDSQNTGELFF
abundance: -; len: 14; j_gene: TRBJ2-1; v_gene: TRBV30; d_gene: TRBD2; CDR3nt: TGTGCCTGGAGGGGGCTAGCGGGTTACAATGAGCAGTTCTTC; CDR3aa: CAWRGLAGYNEQFF
abundance: few; len: 17; j_gene: TRBJ1-2; v_gene: TRBV7-2; d_gene: -; CDR3nt: TGTGCCAGCAGCTACGACGCAACCGACAGTCCCGTACGGGGCTACACCTTC; CDR3aa: CASSYDATDSPVRGYTF
abundance: -; len: 14; j_gene: TRBJ1-3; v_gene: TRBV9; d_gene: -; CDR3nt: TGTGCCAGCAGCGTAGACAGGGCTGGAAACACCATATATTTT; CDR3aa: CASSVDRAGNTIYF
abundance: -; len: 15; j_gene: TRBJ1-2; v_gene: TRBV18; d_gene: -; CDR3nt: TGTGCCAGCTCACCACGACAGGAGATCGACTATGGCTACACCTTC; CDR3aa: CASSPRQEIDYGYTF
abundance: once; len: 14; j_gene: TRBJ2-1; v_gene: TRBV19; d_gene: -; CDR3nt: TGTGCCAGTAGCCTAGCGACAGATTACAATGAGCAGTTCTTC; CDR3aa: CASSLATDYNEQFF
abundance: -; len: 13; j_gene: TRBJ1-2; v_gene: TRBV2; d_gene: -; CDR3nt: TGTGCCAGCAGGGCCCAGGGGAATCAGATCGACACCTTC; CDR3aa: CASRAQGNQIDTF
abundance: -; len: 13; j_gene: TRBJ2-7; v_gene: TRBV4-1; d_gene: TRBD1; CDR3nt: TGCGCCGGCAGCCAAAGGACAGGGGACGAGCAGTACTTC; CDR3aa: CAGSQRTGDEQYF
abundance: few; len: 15; j_gene: TRBJ2-2; v_gene: TRBV5-1; d_gene: -; CDR3nt: TGCGCCAGCAGCCCGCGCCAGGGGAACACCGGGGAGCTGTTTTTT; CDR3aa: CASSPRQGNTGELFF
abundance: -; len: 13; j_gene: TRBJ2-1; v_gene: TRBV5-1; d_gene: -; CDR3nt: TGCGCCAGCAGCTTGGCCACGGGGAATGAGCAGTTCTTC; CDR3aa: CASSLATGNEQFF
abundance: few; len: 12; j_gene: TRBJ1-2; v_gene: TRBV5-1; d_gene: -; CDR3nt: TGCGCCAGCAGCTTGGCGGGGAATGGCTACACCTTC; CDR3aa: CASSLAGNGYTF
abundance: -; len: 15; j_gene: TRBJ1-2; v_gene: TRBV28; d_gene: -; CDR3nt: TGTGCCAGCAGCTCCTCGGCAGGAACTTACTATGGCTACACCTTC; CDR3aa: CASSSSAGTYYGYTF
abundance: few; len: 16; j_gene: TRBJ1-4; v_gene: TRBV28; d_gene: -; CDR3nt: TGTGCCAGCAGTTTGCCAACAGGGACCGGAGGAGAAAAACTGTTTTTT; CDR3aa: CASSLPTGTGGEKLFF
abundance: -; len: 16; j_gene: TRBJ2-7; v_gene: TRBV19; d_gene: TRBD1; CDR3nt: TGTGCCAGTATCCCCTGGGGACAGGGGGCTGCCTACGAGCAGTACTTC; CDR3aa: CASIPWGQGAAYEQYF
abundance: -; len: 14; j_gene: TRBJ2-1; v_gene: TRBV10-1; d_gene: -; CDR3nt: TGCGCCAGCAGCACCACACCACAGGACAATGAGCAGTTCTTC; CDR3aa: CASSTTPQDNEQFF
abundance: -; len: 14; j_gene: TRBJ1-2; v_gene: TRBV6-6; d_gene: TRBD1; CDR3nt: TGTGCCAGCAGTGCCCCGGGACAGAACTATGGCTACACCTTC; CDR3aa: CASSAPGQNYGYTF
abundance: -; len: 14; j_gene: TRBJ2-3; v_gene: TRBV6-6; d_gene: TRBD2; CDR3nt: TGTGCCAGCAGCCGGACTAGCGGGACAGATACGCAGTATTTT; CDR3aa: CASSRTSGTDTQYF
abundance: -; len: 12; j_gene: TRBJ1-1; v_gene: TRBV19; d_gene: -; CDR3nt: TGTGCAAGTACCCAGGGTAATACTGAAGCTTTCTTT; CDR3aa: CASTQGNTEAFF
abundance: few; len: 10; j_gene: TRBJ1-1; v_gene: TRBV2; d_gene: -; CDR3nt: TGTGCCAGCATAACAGGGGAAGCTTTCTTT; CDR3aa: CASITGEAFF
abundance: few; len: 17; j_gene: TRBJ1-6; v_gene: TRBV9; d_gene: -; CDR3nt: TGTGCCAGCAGCACCGGGGGGAGGGACATCTATAATTCGCCCCTCCACTTT; CDR3aa: CASSTGGRDIYNSPLHF
abundance: once; len: 16; j_gene: TRBJ1-6; v_gene: TRBV10-3; d_gene: TRBD1; CDR3nt: TGTGCCATCAGTGATCTAGGGGACAGGGACAATTCACCCCTCCACTTT; CDR3aa: CAISDLGDRDNSPLHF
abundance: once; len: 15; j_gene: TRBJ2-6; v_gene: TRBV9; d_gene: -; CDR3nt: TGTGCCAGCAGTCCACTGAACTCTGGGGCCAACGTCCTGACTTTC; CDR3aa: CASSPLNSGANVLTF
abundance: -; len: 16; j_gene: TRBJ2-1; v_gene: TRBV7-9; d_gene: TRBD2; CDR3nt: TGTGCCAGCAGCTTCGGGGGCGGGAGGGCGGTCAATGAGCAGTTCTTC; CDR3aa: CASSFGGGRAVNEQFF
abundance: -; len: 15; j_gene: TRBJ2-1; v_gene: TRBV11-2; d_gene: TRBD1; CDR3nt: TGTGCCAGCAGCGTACAGGGGCAAACCTACAATGAGCAGTTCTTC; CDR3aa: CASSVQGQTYNEQFF
abundance: -; len: 15; j_gene: TRBJ1-2; v_gene: TRBV29-1; d_gene: TRBD1; CDR3nt: TGCAGCGTTGGGGACAGGCAGGGCGTTATCTATGGCTACACCTTC; CDR3aa: CSVGDRQGVIYGYTF
abundance: -; len: 17; j_gene: TRBJ2-2; v_gene: TRBV18; d_gene: TRBD2; CDR3nt: TGTGCCAGCTCACCACTAGCGGGAGGGCAAATCAACGGGGAGCTGTTTTTT; CDR3aa: CASSPLAGGQINGELFF
abundance: -; len: 15; j_gene: TRBJ2-2; v_gene: TRBV9; d_gene: TRBD2; CDR3nt: TGTGCCAGCAGCGTTCGCCTAGCGGGAACCGGGGAGCTGTTTTTT; CDR3aa: CASSVRLAGTGELFF
abundance: -; len: 16; j_gene: TRBJ1-5; v_gene: TRBV19; d_gene: TRBD1; CDR3nt: TGTGCCAGTAGTACCGGACAGGGGGGAAGCAATCAGCCCCAGCATTTT; CDR3aa: CASSTGQGGSNQPQHF
abundance: -; len: 14; j_gene: TRBJ2-3; v_gene: TRBV7-9; d_gene: TRBD2; CDR3nt: TGTGCCAGCAGCCCCGGACTAGCGCGGGATACGCAGTATTTT; CDR3aa: CASSPGLARDTQYF
abundance: -; len: 15; j_gene: TRBJ1-2; v_gene: TRBV6-1; d_gene: -; CDR3nt: TGTGCCAGCAGTGAAGGGCAAGCCCGACTCTATGGCTACACCTTC; CDR3aa: CASSEGQARLYGYTF
abundance: -; len: 16; j_gene: TRBJ2-3; v_gene: TRBV18; d_gene: -; CDR3nt: TGTGCCAGCTCACCCCCGACAGGAATTAGCACAGATACGCAGTATTTT; CDR3aa: CASSPPTGISTDTQYF